The rows below give T cell receptor beta chains drawn from one sample of a study of blood T cell repertoires in COVID-19. Only in-frame clones appear in the TCRdb table, and some are missing; sequencing was by immunoSEQ multiplex PCR. The repertoire consists of roughly 150,000 clones, with 65% to 90% occurring once and the leading ten covering around 2.9%. Sequencing was performed on peripheral blood. The source of these receptors is a man aged 45 to 65 with acute or convalescent COVID-19. CDR3s include the opening cysteine and the closing phenylalanine or tryptophan. D genes are given only for firm matches. Expanded clones get a size class; other rows say once, few or many, or leave the size out.

clone size	J gene	V gene	CDR3 length	D gene	CDR3 DNA	CDR3 protein
.	TRBJ2-7	TRBV28	14	TRBD1	TGTGCCAGCAGGGCAGGGGGAGAGTCCTACGAGCAGTACTTC	CASRAGGESYEQYF
few	TRBJ1-1	TRBV9	14	.	TGTGCCAGCAGCGCAAACAGAGATAACACTGAAGCTTTCTTT	CASSANRDNTEAFF
.	TRBJ1-1	TRBV11-3	14	.	TGTGCCAGCAGCTTGCGGGGAATTCACCCTGAAGCTTTCTTT	CASSLRGIHPEAFF
.	TRBJ1-5	TRBV6-5	15	TRBD1	TGTGCCAGCAGTTACGGACAGGGGGGCAATCAGCCCCAGCATTTT	CASSYGQGGNQPQHF
few	TRBJ2-2	TRBV6-5	14	TRBD1	TGTGCCAGCAGTCAAACAGGGGAAACCGGGGAGCTGTTTTTT	CASSQTGETGELFF
.	TRBJ1-2	TRBV11-2	12	.	TGTGCCAGCAGCCAACAGGCGGATGGCTACACCTTC	CASSQQADGYTF
.	TRBJ2-7	TRBV18	14	TRBD1	TGTGCCAGCTCACCCGGGACAGGCTCCTACGAGCAGTACTTC	CASSPGTGSYEQYF
.	TRBJ2-5	TRBV11-2	13	TRBD2	TGTGCCAGCAGCATTAGCGGGAAGGAGACCCAGTACTTC	CASSISGKETQYF
.	TRBJ2-3	TRBV19	12	.	TGTGCCAGTAGTAGTAGAACAGATACGCAGTATTTT	CASSSRTDTQYF
.	TRBJ1-1	TRBV30	16	TRBD1	TGTGCCTGGAGTGTACAGGGGCTGATTATGAACACTGAAGCTTTCTTT	CAWSVQGLIMNTEAFF
once	TRBJ1-1	TRBV4-1	14	.	TGCGCCAGCAGCCAAGTGGCGGGGGGAACTGAAGCTTTCTTT	CASSQVAGGTEAFF
.	TRBJ2-3	TRBV30	22	TRBD2	TGTGCCTGGAGTGCCAATAGCGGGGGGGTTTTTTTTAATTCTCCGCACACAGATACGCAGTATTTT	CAWSANSGGVFFNSPHTDTQYF
once	TRBJ2-1	TRBV14	15	TRBD1	TGTGCCAGCAGCCGAGGAAGGACAGGGGCGTATGAGCAGTTCTTC	CASSRGRTGAYEQFF
.	TRBJ2-5	TRBV5-5	17	TRBD2	TGTGCCAGCAGTCCCGGGGGACTAGCGGAGAACCAAGAGACCCAGTACTTC	CASSPGGLAENQETQYF
once	TRBJ2-1	TRBV9	15	TRBD1	TGTGCCAGCAGCACCCGGGACAGGGGTGGGAATGAGCAGTTCTTC	CASSTRDRGGNEQFF
.	TRBJ2-1	TRBV28	15	TRBD2	TGTGCCACCAGTTTTCCTGCGGGAGGGAGAAGTGAGCAGTTCTTC	CATSFPAGGRSEQFF
once	TRBJ2-5	TRBV3-1/TRBV3-2	19	TRBD2	TGTGCCAGCAGCCCTGGGATCTATTTCGACTGGGGGGGTAAAGAGACCCAGTACTTC	CASSPGIYFDWGGKETQYF
.	TRBJ2-5	TRBV19	15	TRBD2	TGTGCCAGTAGTACAATAGCGGGAGTAGTAGAGACCCAGTACTTC	CASSTIAGVVETQYF
once	TRBJ1-5	TRBV28	13	.	TGTGCCACCATTCCCCAGGGAAATCAGCCCCAGCATTTT	CATIPQGNQPQHF
.	TRBJ2-7	TRBV27	14	.	TGTGCCAGCAGTCCAAGCCGGGACTCCTACGAGCAGTACTTC	CASSPSRDSYEQYF
.	TRBJ2-3	TRBV28	17	TRBD1	TGTGCCAGCAGTTTATTGGGGGACAGCAGAGGCACAGATACGCAGTATTTT	CASSLLGDSRGTDTQYF
.	TRBJ2-5	TRBV27	15	.	TGTGCCAGCAGTTTAGGGCAGGGCCGGAAAAAGACCCAGTACTTC	CASSLGQGRKKTQYF
.	TRBJ2-2	TRBV5-1	13	TRBD1	TGCGCCAGCAGAGACAGGGACACCGGGGAGCTGTTTTTT	CASRDRDTGELFF
.	TRBJ2-7	TRBV7-9	13	.	TGTGCCAGCAGCTTAGAGGAGTTCGGGGAGCAGTACTTC	CASSLEEFGEQYF
once	TRBJ2-1	TRBV5-1	14	.	TGCGCCAGCAGCTCGCGTAGACAGTACAATGAGCAGTTCTTC	CASSSRRQYNEQFF
.	TRBJ2-2	TRBV5-1	16	TRBD1	TGCGCCAGCAGCGTCCCCGGGACAGCGCCTTCCGGGGAGCTGTTTTTT	CASSVPGTAPSGELFF
.	TRBJ2-7	TRBV6-5	16	TRBD2	TGTGCCAGCAGTTACTCAGGGACTAGCGGAACTGGCGAGCAGTACTTC	CASSYSGTSGTGEQYF
.	TRBJ1-1	TRBV9	14	.	TGTGCCAGCAGCGTTGAGGCTGTGAACACTGAAGCTTTCTTT	CASSVEAVNTEAFF
.	TRBJ1-1	TRBV6-1	13	.	TGTGCCAGCAGTGAACGGGTTTGGACTGAAGCTTTCTTT	CASSERVWTEAFF
few	TRBJ2-1	TRBV19	13	.	TGTGCCAGTAGCATGACACTTTACAATGAGCAGTTCTTC	CASSMTLYNEQFF
.	TRBJ1-1	TRBV4-1	12	TRBD1	TGCGCCAGCAGCCACTTGGGACAGGCTTCTTTCTTT	CASSHLGQASFF
.	TRBJ1-5	TRBV24-1	16	.	TGTGCCACCAAGAAGAAGGACCGGGGTTGTCCATATGACCAGCATTTT	CATKKKDRGCPYDQHF
.	TRBJ2-5	TRBV6-5	14	.	TGTGCCAGCAGTTACTCGGAGGGGTGGAAGACCCAGTACTTC	CASSYSEGWKTQYF
few	TRBJ2-7	TRBV30	17	TRBD2	TGTGCCTGGAGTCCTTCAAGCGGGACCGCGCCGCGCAACGAGCAGTACTTC	CAWSPSSGTAPRNEQYF
.	TRBJ2-6	TRBV19	15	TRBD2	TGTGCCAGTAGTATGGGGGGGGCTGGGGCCAACGTCCTGACTTTC	CASSMGGAGANVLTF
.	TRBJ1-3	TRBV30	17	.	TGTGCCTGGAGTGTACTGAGGACAGCTCACTCTGGAAACACCATATATTTT	CAWSVLRTAHSGNTIYF
.	TRBJ1-4	TRBV6-2/TRBV6-3	14	.	TGTGCCAGCAGCTGGACAGCAACTAATGAAAAACTGTTTTTT	CASSWTATNEKLFF
.	TRBJ2-5	TRBV5-1	14	.	TGCGCCAGCAGCTTGTGGGCAGCCCAAGAGACCCAGTACTTC	CASSLWAAQETQYF
.	TRBJ2-1	TRBV4-1	15	TRBD2	TGCGCCAGCAGCCGGGGTAGCGGGGGTCCCCGTGAGCAGTTCTTC	CASSRGSGGPREQFF
.	TRBJ2-2	TRBV7-6	16	.	TGTGCCAGCAGCCGGCAGGGGGGTTCGAACACCGGGGAGCTGTTTTTT	CASSRQGGSNTGELFF
.	TRBJ2-5	TRBV18	14	TRBD1	TGTGCCAGCTCACCACTGGACAGGGCAGAGACCCAGTACTTC	CASSPLDRAETQYF
.	TRBJ2-7	TRBV6-5	15	TRBD2	TGTGCCAGCAGGAGCCCAGGGACTAGCCTCATCGAGCAGTACTTC	CASRSPGTSLIEQYF
.	TRBJ2-3	TRBV2	13	TRBD1	TGTGCCAGCAAGCACAGGGGGTCAGATACGCAGTATTTT	CASKHRGSDTQYF
once	TRBJ2-1	TRBV7-8	15	TRBD2	TGTGCCAGCAGCTTACTAGCGGGAGGGTACAATGAGCAGTTCTTC	CASSLLAGGYNEQFF
once	TRBJ1-6	TRBV13	17	.	TGTGCCAGCAGCCCAGCAGGGGCGAGGCCCTATAATTCACCCCTCCACTTT	CASSPAGARPYNSPLHF